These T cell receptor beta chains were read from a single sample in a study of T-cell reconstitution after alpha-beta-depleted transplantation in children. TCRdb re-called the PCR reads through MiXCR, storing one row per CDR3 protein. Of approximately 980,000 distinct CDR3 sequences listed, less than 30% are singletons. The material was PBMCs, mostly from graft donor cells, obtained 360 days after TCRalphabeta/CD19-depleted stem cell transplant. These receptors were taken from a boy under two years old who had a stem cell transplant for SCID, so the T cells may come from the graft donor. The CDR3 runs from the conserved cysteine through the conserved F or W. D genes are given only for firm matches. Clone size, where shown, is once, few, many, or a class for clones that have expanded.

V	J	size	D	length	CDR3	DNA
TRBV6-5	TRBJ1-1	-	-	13	CASSYRANTEAFF	TGTGCCAGCAGTTACAGGGCGAACACTGAAGCTTTCTTT
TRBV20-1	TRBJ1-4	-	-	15	CSAIRASTGSEKLFF	TGCAGTGCAATCCGAGCCTCGACAGGCTCTGAAAAACTGTTTTTT
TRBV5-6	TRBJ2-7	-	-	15	CASSLAGTLAYEQYF	TGTGCCAGCAGCTTGGCCGGGACGCTTGCCTACGAGCAGTACTTC
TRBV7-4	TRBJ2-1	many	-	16	CASCGTERHPYNEQFF	TGTGCCAGCTGCGGGACAGAAAGACACCCCTACAATGAGCAGTTCTTC
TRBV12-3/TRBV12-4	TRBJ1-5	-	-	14	CASSSPRKDQPQHF	TGTGCCAGCAGCTCCCCCCGGAAAGATCAGCCCCAGCATTTT
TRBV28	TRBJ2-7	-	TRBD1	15	CASSPRTGPSYEQYF	TGTGCCAGCAGTCCCAGGACAGGCCCCTCGTACGAGCAGTACTTC
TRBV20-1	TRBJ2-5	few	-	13	CSARGGRGETQYF	TGCAGTGCTAGAGGGGGGCGCGGAGAGACCCAGTACTTC
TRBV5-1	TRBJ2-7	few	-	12	CASRENRDEQYF	TGCGCCAGCAGGGAGAACAGGGACGAGCAGTACTTC
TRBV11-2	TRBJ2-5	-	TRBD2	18	CASSFLSSGGHAQETQYF	TGTGCCAGCAGCTTTCTCTCGAGCGGGGGACATGCGCAAGAGACCCAGTACTTC
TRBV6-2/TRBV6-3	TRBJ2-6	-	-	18	CASSYSRDRSSGANVLTF	TGTGCCAGCAGTTACTCGCGGGACCGAAGCTCTGGGGCCAACGTCCTGACTTTC
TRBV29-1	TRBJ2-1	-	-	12	CSVDRDYNEQFF	TGCAGCGTTGATCGGGACTACAATGAGCAGTTCTTC
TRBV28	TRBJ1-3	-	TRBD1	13	CATLGTGRNTIYF	TGTGCCACCCTTGGGACAGGGCGAAACACCATATATTTT
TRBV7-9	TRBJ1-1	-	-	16	CASSPLLGSLNTEAFF	TGTGCCAGCAGCCCCCTTCTCGGTTCATTGAACACTGAAGCTTTCTTT
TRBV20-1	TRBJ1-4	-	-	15	CSARDYRRANEKLFF	TGCAGTGCTAGAGATTACAGGCGCGCCAATGAAAAACTGTTTTTT
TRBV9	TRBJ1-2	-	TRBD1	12	CASSVRDRGYTF	TGTGCCAGCAGCGTCCGGGACAGGGGCTACACCTTC
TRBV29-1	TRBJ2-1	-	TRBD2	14	CSVSLRGGDNEQFF	TGCAGCGTCTCTCTACGCGGGGGGGACAATGAGCAGTTCTTC
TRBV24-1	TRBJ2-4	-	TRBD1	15	CATRGQGKAKNIQYF	TGTGCCACCAGAGGACAGGGCAAAGCCAAAAACATTCAGTACTTC
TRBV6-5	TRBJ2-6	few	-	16	CASSYVSVSGANVLTF	TGTGCCAGCAGTTACGTGTCGGTCTCTGGGGCCAACGTCCTGACTTTC
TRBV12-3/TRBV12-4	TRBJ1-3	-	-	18	CASSLHPNLAGVGNTIYF	TGTGCCAGCAGTCTACACCCGAACCTCGCAGGGGTGGGAAACACCATATATTTT
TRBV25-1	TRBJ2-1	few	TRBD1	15	CASSAWQGARNEQFF	TGTGCCAGCAGTGCCTGGCAGGGGGCGCGAAATGAGCAGTTCTTC
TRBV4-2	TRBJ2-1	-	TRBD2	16	CASSQGTSGGYNEQFF	TGTGCCAGCAGCCAAGGTACTAGCGGGGGTTACAATGAGCAGTTCTTC
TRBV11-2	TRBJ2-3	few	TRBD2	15	CASSPPAGGTDTQYF	TGTGCCAGCAGCCCCCCCGCGGGGGGCACAGATACGCAGTATTTT
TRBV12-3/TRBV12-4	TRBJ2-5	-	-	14	CASSLGWDAGTQYF	TGTGCCAGCAGTTTAGGTTGGGATGCGGGGACCCAGTACTTC
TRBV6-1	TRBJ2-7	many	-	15	CASSRTDLGSYEQYF	TGTGCCAGCAGTCGAACCGATTTAGGGTCCTACGAGCAGTACTTC
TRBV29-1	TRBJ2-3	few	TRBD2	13	CSVELAGEDTQYF	TGCAGCGTTGAACTAGCGGGGGAAGATACGCAGTATTTT
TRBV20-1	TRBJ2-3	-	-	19	CSARPPKKVLGATTDTQYF	TGCAGTGCTAGGCCCCCAAAAAAAGTCCTGGGGGCTACCACAGATACGCAGTATTTT
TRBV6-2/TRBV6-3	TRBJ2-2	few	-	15	CASKRGGLTTGELFF	TGTGCCAGCAAAAGGGGGGGCCTAACCACCGGGGAGCTGTTTTTT